This T cell receptor (beta chain) came from a study of cytomegalovirus exposure and HLA in healthy donors (dated by TCRdb to about 2017). Turning to the overall study: In an earlier analysis of approximately 500 of the donors, under 300 Gb of sequence data and about 110 million unique TCR beta sequences from about 190 million T cells were reported. An early release covering 500 to 750 HLA-typed donors comprised around 300 gigabases of sequencing data and tens of millions of unique TCR sequences. Of the roughly 400 genotyped donors, over 80% were placed in the genetic ancestry cluster associated with self-reported Caucasian donors. The study aimed to test whether signatures of past pathogen exposure could be identified by cataloging public T cell receptors. The T cell repertoires of around 730 subjects were profiled by immunosequencing and related to cytomegalovirus serostatus. Besides the first cohort of some 670 subjects, a separate validation cohort made up of around 120 different subjects was used. High-throughput TCR immunosequencing, statistical association of individual TCRs with disease status, and machine learning were combined to predict cytomegalovirus infection status. To study patterns of TCR occurrence, a later analysis re-analyzed previously published TCR beta repertoires from several hundred donors and added high-resolution HLA genotyping. In the later analysis, no new phenotypic data were used to find candidate immune exposures; instead, reliance was placed on TCR beta sequences and their occurrence across donors. An earlier analysis of around 580 of the donors used high-throughput TCR beta sequencing to judge whether each TCR beta V gene segment behaved as functional or pseudogenic. Donor age, sex, ethnicity and CMV serostatus were collected together with the repertoire data. A later genetic analysis used genome-wide SNP genotypes for about 55% of the 666 donors, treating that subset as a discovery cohort. All discovery cohort repertoires had been generated on a single sequencing platform. HLA typing covered class I and class II loci at four-digit resolution. The number of typed donors differed by locus: about 629-630 for A, B, C, DRB1 and DQB1; 500 to 550 for DQA1; around 580 for DPA1; and some 450 for DPB1. Because of strong linkage in the cohort, 4 to 6 DR-DQ haplotypes were treated as single units for association and clustering. Among about 400 genotyped donors of the cohort, an average of approximately 200,000 unique TCR beta nucleotide sequences was sequenced per donor, of which roughly 17% were non-productive.

The sample holds a few counts of this clone. Its antigen has not been determined. Base-call qualities are not available, and no considerably larger clone is one nucleotide away. Study-wide findings and limitations: In a later analysis, 16,951 TCR beta sequences were associated with specific HLA alleles at a false discovery rate of 0.05. In an earlier analysis of about 600 of the donors, most TCR beta V segments appeared in productive rearrangements about 90% or about 30% of the time, broadly matching IMGT annotations. It was suggested by the authors that the approach could potentially be generalized to other disease states and immunological phenotypes. An association between a missense DCLRE1C variant and V-gene and J-gene trimming of TCR beta chains was found in a later genetic analysis and replicated in an independent cohort. Only TCR beta chains were sequenced in this cohort, and the absence of alpha or paired-chain data limited detectable features. A cluster of highly shared sequence variants was judged likely to represent a technical artifact of the sequencing pipeline. When HLA alleles, especially DR and DQ, strongly co-occurred, TCR associations were difficult to assign to individual alleles. Presence/absence analyses assumed roughly uniform sequencing depth across donors, an assumption that may not hold. Several of the top co-occurrence clusters appeared to be linked to parvovirus B19, influenza, CMV and Epstein-Barr virus, according to a later analysis. Linkage disequilibrium might explain the correlated functional status among segregating V segments, but an unknown experimental factor could not be ruled out. In a later genetic analysis, fewer N-insertions in productive TCRs were reported among donors in an Asian-associated ancestry cluster than the roughly 700-donor mean. Most CMV-associated TCR beta chains appeared to be HLA-restricted in a later analysis, and the HLA associations seemed to be driven largely by CMV exposure. CMV serostatus was the only immune exposure information available for the cohort. In a later analysis, HLA-associated TCR beta chains showed more clonal expansion and lower generation probabilities than non-associated chains that were equally common. The 87-base-pair reads could not distinguish some IMGT-functional V segments, including TRBV6-2 and TRBV6-3, so those segments were excluded. In both the original and validation cohorts, the classifier was reported to diagnose cytomegalovirus status with high specificity and sensitivity. In vitro tests confirmed that a few of the cytomegalovirus-associated TCR beta chains recognize cytomegalovirus antigens. Across donors, most TCR sequences were observed very rarely, whereas some public TCRs were present in many individuals. A further reported finding was that TCR beta sequences accurately predicted the HLA-A and HLA-B alleles for most subjects in the first cohort. Because counts were too low, seventeen rarely observed V segments, including chromosome 9 orphons, were excluded from the earlier analysis of a few hundred of the donors. The study listed 164 TCR beta chains as associated with cytomegalovirus. Because HLA typing was unavailable for some donors at each locus, only the typed subset was used in association tests. A later analysis found that TCR association rates varied across HLA loci, with DRB1 alleles showing the most associated TCRs and HLA-C alleles the fewest.

Library prep was done by the immunoSEQ multiplex PCR assay. A mixture of 60 forward primers for TCR Vbeta segments and 13 reverse primers for TCR Jbeta segments was used in the multiplex PCR. Amplification of the CDR3 region of rearranged TCR beta genes was performed with a multiplex PCR assay on genomic DNA. The Illumina HiSeq System was used to sequence the amplified TCR beta libraries as 87-base-pair reads. From the authors' description of their analysis: A later analysis tallied 70 million to 100 million unique TCR beta chains across the 700 or so repertoires, and around 12 million of those chains were shared by two or more donors. Raw reads were error-corrected and collapsed into unique sequences by a nearest-neighbor algorithm in which closely related sequences were merged to remove PCR and sequencing errors. Alignment of CDR3 sequences to IMGT reference sequences was used to assign V, D and J gene segments. For a sequence to be retained, a match of at least six nucleotides was required to both a V gene segment and a J gene segment. A rearrangement was called productive if the CDR3 had no stop codons and remained in frame with V and J, and every other rearrangement was called non-productive. Following IMGT convention, CDR3 was defined as the stretch from the second conserved V-encoded cysteine to the conserved J-encoded phenylalanine. Sequences without an unambiguous match to a single V gene segment were excluded from the earlier analysis of over 500 of the donors. An earlier analysis of a few hundred of the donors called V segments functional above 56.7% productive rearrangements and segregating when the between-donor standard deviation exceeded 5%. A statistical classification framework was built for diagnosing cytomegalovirus status from the catalog of TCR beta chain sequences. A later analysis assigned V and J genes by comparing TCR nucleotide sequences with IMGT/GENE-DB human TR gene sequences. A later analysis assigned CDR3 sequences and most-parsimonious VDJ recombination scenarios with the TCRdist pipeline. A later analysis defined each TCR beta chain by its CDR3 amino acid sequence plus V-gene family, and excluded reads lacking a unique V-gene family. To address suspected cross-contamination and a sequencing artifact, a later analysis removed a few hundred highly shared, low-generation-probability nucleotide sequences. In a later analysis, a clonal expansion index for each public chain was calculated from normalized within-repertoire ranks of inferred template counts. In a later analysis, generation probabilities were computed with a VDJ recombination model fitted to out-of-frame rearrangements, and the resulting probabilities were checked against IGoR. In a later analysis, TCR-TCR, TCR-HLA and TCR-CMV co-occurrence was scored with hypergeometric tests, and a repertoire-size bias correction was applied to TCR pairs. A later analysis estimated false discovery rates by permuting HLA or CMV assignments 20 times. In a later analysis, co-occurring TCRs were grouped using DBSCAN, with TCRdist sequence similarity added in when clustering inside HLA-allele-positive subsets. Repertoires with fewer than 30,000 or more than 120,000 public chains, plus five repertoires with anomalous nucleotide sharing, were excluded from co-occurrence clustering. The table was pulled from immuneACCESS by TCRdb, which kept in-frame rearrangements only. Such tables lose some clones; where checked, under half of the loss comes from unresolved V genes, and the rest has no known cause. V and J calls and clone size are copied from that table; D and trimming were computed from the DNA. This sample holds tens of thousands of clones; roughly 78% were observed only once. The biggest ten clones account for around 4.2% of the sample.

From the germline V gene (reference sequence), CDR1 is MNHEY and CDR2 is SMNVEV. The CDR3 numbers 13 residues from cysteine through phenylalanine. Kept here is only the CDR3 DNA, which spans 39 bases and is read in frame from base 1. Trimming takes 8 bases off V and 5 bases off J; junction bases not matched to a gene: 9. The cohort consisted of 670 or so healthy bone marrow donors. All cohort members were sampled while nominally healthy, although unrecorded immune exposures were likely present. The donor tested CMV seronegative, placing the donor among the 300 to 450 seronegative members of the cohort. A peripheral blood sample was collected from each donor, and TCR beta sequencing was performed on peripheral blood mononuclear cells. The Qiagen DNeasy Blood Extraction Kit was used to extract genomic DNA from the blood cell samples.

Input material: PBMCs. The chain is assembled from TRBV27 and TRBJ2-7, with 7 bases aligning to TRBD2. The sequence was obtained from a man aged 35 to 55 in good health and CMV-seronegative. The CDR3 region has the sequence CASRIAGWDEQYF. In nucleotide form, the sequence is TGTGCCAGCCGGATAGCGGGTTGGGACGAGCAGTACTTC.